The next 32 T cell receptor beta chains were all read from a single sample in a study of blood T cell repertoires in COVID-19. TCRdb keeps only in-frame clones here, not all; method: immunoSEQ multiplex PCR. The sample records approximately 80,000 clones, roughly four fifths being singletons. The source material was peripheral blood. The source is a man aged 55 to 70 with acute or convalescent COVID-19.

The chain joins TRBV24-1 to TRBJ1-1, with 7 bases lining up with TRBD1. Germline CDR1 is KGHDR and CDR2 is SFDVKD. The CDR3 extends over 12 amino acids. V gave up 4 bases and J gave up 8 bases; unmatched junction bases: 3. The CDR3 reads CATSDEDREAFF. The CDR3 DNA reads TGTGCCACCAGTGACGAGGACAGGGAAGCTTTCTTT.

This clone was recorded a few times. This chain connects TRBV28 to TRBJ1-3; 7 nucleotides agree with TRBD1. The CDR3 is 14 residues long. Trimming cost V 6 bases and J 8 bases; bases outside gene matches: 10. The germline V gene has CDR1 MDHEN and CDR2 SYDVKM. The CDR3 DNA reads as TGTGCCAGCAGCTCGCGACAGGGTAGACACACCATATATTTT. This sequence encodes CASSSRQGRHTIYF.

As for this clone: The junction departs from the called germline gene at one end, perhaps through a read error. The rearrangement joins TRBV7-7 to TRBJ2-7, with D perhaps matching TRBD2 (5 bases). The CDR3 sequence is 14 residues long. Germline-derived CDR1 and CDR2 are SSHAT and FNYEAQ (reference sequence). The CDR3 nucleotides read TGTGCTAGCAGCTTGGGAGCGGCCTCCTACGAGCAGTACTTC. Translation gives CASSLGAASYEQYF.

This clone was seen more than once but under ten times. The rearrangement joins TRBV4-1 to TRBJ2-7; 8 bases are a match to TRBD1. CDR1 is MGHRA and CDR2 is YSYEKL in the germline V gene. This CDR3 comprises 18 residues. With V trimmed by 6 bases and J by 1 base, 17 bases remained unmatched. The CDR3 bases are TGCGCCAGCAGTCTCATACAACCCCACCGGGACAGGTCCTACGAGCAGTACTTC. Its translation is CASSLIQPHRDRSYEQYF.

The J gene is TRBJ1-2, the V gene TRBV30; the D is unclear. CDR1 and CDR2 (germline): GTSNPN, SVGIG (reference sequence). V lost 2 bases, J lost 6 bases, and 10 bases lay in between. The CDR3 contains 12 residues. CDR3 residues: CAWSFSGNGYTF. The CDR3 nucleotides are TGTGCCTGGAGTTTCTCAGGAAATGGCTACACCTTC.

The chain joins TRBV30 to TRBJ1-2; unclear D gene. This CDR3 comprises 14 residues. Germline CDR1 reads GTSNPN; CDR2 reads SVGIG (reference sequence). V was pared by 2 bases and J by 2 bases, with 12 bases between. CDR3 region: CAWSLAPINYGYTF. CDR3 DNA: TGTGCCTGGAGTCTGGCACCCATAAACTATGGCTACACCTTC. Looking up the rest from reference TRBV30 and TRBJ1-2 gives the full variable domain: SQTIHQWPATLVQPVGSPLSLECTVEGTSNPNLYWYRQAAGRGLQLLFYSVGIGQISSEVPQNLSASRPQDRQFILSSKKLLLSDSGFYLCAWSLAPINYGYTFGSGTRLTVV.

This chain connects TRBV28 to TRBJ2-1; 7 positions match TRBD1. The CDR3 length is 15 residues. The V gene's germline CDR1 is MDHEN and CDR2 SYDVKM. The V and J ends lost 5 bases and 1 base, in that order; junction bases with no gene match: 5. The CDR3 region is CASSLTGPSYNEQFF. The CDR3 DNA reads TGTGCCAGCAGTCTGACAGGGCCGTCCTACAATGAGCAGTTCTTC.

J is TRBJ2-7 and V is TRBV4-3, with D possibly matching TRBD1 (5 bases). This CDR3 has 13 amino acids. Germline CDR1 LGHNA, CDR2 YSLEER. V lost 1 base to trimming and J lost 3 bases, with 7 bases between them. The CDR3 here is CASSQVQGYEQYF. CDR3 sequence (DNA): TGCGCCAGCAGCCAAGTCCAGGGCTACGAGCAGTACTTC.

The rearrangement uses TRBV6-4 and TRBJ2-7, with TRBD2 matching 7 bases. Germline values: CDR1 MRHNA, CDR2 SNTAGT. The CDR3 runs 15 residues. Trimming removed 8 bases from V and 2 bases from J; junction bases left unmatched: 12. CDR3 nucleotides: TGTGCCAGCGGAAGTTATCGGGGAGGGCCCTACGAGCAGTACTTC. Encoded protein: CASGSYRGGPYEQYF.

The CDR3 loop reads CAWKVSGDYTEAFF. The CDR3 DNA is TGTGCCTGGAAGGTGAGCGGGGATTATACTGAAGCTTTCTTT. The rearrangement uses TRBV30 and TRBJ1-1; D uncertain. The germline V and J ends were trimmed by 4 bases and 5 bases, with 17 bases remaining between them. Germline V gene sequence: CDR1 GTSNPN, CDR2 SVGIG (reference sequence). The CDR3 consists of 14 residues.

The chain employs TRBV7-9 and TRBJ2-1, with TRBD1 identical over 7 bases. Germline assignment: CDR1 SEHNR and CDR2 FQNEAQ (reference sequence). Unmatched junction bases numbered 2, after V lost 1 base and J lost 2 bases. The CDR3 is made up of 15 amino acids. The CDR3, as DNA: TGTGCCAGCAGCTTAGACAGGGGCACCTACAATGAGCAGTTCTTC. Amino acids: CASSLDRGTYNEQFF.

The CDR3 loop reads CASSLLSGGNTGELFF. In DNA form, the CDR3 reads TGTGCCAGCAGCTTACTTAGCGGGGGGAACACCGGGGAGCTGTTTTTT. V usage is TRBV5-4 and J usage is TRBJ2-2; 9 bases line up with TRBD2. V lost 2 bases, J lost 1 base, and 3 bases stayed unmatched. Germline loops: CDR1 SGHNT, CDR2 YYREEE (reference sequence). CDR3 length: 16 amino acids. The full variable domain, in which reference TRBV5-4 and TRBJ2-2 provide the parts outside the CDR3, is ETGVTQSPTHLIKTRGQQVTLRCSSQSGHNTVSWYQQALGQGPQFIFQYYREEENGRGNFPPRFSGLQFPNYSSELNVNALELDDSALYLCASSLLSGGNTGELFFGEGSRLTVL.

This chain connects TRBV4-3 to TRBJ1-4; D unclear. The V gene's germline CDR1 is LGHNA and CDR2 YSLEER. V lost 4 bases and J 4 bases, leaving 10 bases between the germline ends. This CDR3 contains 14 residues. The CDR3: CASSRWQDNEKLFF. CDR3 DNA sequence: TGCGCCAGCAGCCGGTGGCAGGATAATGAAAAACTGTTTTTT.

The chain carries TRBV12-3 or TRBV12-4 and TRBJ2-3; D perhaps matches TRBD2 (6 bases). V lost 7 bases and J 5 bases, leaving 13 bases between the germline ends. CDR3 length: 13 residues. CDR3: CASNRREVDTQYF. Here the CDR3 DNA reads TGTGCCAGCAATAGGAGGGAGGTAGATACGCAGTATTTT.

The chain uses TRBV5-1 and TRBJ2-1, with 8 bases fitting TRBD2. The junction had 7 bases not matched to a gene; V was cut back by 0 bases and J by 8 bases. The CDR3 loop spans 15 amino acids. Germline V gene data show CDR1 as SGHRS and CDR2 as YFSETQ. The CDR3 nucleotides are TGCGCCAGCAGCTTGGCGGTAGCGGGAAGGGATGAGCAGTTCTTC. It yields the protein CASSLAVAGRDEQFF.

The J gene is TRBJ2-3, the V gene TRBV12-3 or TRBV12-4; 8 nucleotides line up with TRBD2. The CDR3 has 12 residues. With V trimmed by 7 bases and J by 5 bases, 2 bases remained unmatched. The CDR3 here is CASMAGGDTQYF. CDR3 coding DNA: TGTGCCAGCATGGCGGGGGGAGATACGCAGTATTTT.

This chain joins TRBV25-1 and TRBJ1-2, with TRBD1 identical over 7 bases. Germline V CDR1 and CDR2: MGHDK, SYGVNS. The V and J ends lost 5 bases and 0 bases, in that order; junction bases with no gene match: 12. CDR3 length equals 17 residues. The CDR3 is CASSTGSGTVPNYGYTF. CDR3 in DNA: TGTGCCAGCAGTACCGGGAGTGGGACAGTACCTAACTATGGCTACACCTTC.

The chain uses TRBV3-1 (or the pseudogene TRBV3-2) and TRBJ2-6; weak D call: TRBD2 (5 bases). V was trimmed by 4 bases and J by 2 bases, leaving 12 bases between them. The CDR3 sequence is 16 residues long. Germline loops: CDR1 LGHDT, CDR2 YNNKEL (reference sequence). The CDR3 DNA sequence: TGTGCCAGCAGCCCCCCGGGGAGAACTGGGGCCAACGTCCTGACTTTC. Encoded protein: CASSPPGRTGANVLTF.

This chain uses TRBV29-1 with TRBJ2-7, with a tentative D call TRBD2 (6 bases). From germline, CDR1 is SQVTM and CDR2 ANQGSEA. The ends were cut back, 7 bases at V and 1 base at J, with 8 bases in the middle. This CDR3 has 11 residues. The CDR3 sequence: CSAGTSYEQYF. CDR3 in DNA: TGCAGCGCCGGGACTTCCTACGAGCAGTACTTC.

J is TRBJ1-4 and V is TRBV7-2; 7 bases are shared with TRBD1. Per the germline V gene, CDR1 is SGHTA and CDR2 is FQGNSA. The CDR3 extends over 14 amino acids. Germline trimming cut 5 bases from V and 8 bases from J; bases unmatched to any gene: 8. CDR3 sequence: CASSLDRVREKLFF. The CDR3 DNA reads TGTGCCAGCAGCCTTGACAGGGTTAGGGAAAAACTGTTTTTT.

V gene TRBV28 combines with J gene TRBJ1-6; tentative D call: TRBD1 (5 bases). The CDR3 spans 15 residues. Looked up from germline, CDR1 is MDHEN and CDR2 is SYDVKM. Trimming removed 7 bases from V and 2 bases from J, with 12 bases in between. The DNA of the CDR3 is TGTGCCAGCACGTCCAGGGCAACCTATAATTCACCCCTCCACTTT. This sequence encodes CASTSRATYNSPLHF.

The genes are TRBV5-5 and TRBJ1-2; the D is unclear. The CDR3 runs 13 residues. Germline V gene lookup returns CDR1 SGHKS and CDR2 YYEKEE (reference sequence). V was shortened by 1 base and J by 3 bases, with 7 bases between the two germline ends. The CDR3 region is CASSLLQDYGYTF. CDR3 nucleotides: TGTGCCAGCAGCTTGCTGCAGGACTATGGCTACACCTTC.

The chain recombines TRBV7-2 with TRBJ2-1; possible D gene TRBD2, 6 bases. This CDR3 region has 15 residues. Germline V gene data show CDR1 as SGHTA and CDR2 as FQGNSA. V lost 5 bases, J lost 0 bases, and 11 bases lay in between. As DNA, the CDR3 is TGTGCCAGCAGCCCGGAGGGAGGCTCCTACAATGAGCAGTTCTTC. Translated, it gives CASSPEGGSYNEQFF. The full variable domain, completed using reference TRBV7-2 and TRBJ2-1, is GAGVSQSPSNKVTEKGKDVELRCDPISGHTALYWYRQSLGQGLEFLIYFQGNSAPDKSGLPSDRFSAERTGGSVSTLTIQRTQQEDSAVYLCASSPEGGSYNEQFFGPGTRLTVL.

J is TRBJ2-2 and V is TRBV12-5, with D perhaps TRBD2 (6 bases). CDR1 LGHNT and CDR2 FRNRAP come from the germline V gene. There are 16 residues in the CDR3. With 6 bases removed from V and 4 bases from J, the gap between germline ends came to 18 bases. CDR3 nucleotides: TGTGCTAGTGGGCAACTAGCTTCAGGTAGCACCGGGGAGCTGTTTTTT. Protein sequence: CASGQLASGSTGELFF.

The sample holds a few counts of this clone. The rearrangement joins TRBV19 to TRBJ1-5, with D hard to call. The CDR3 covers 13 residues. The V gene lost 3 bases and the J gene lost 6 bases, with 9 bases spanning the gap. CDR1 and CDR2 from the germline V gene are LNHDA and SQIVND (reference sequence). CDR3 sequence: CASSIAVSQPQHF. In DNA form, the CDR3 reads TGTGCCAGTAGTATTGCGGTGAGTCAGCCCCAGCATTTT.

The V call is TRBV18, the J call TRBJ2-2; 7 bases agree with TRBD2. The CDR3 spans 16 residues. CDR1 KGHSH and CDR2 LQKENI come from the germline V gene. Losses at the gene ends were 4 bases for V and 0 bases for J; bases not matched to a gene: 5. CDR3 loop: CASSLAGGANTGELFF. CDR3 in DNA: TGTGCCAGCTCACTAGCGGGTGGTGCGAACACCGGGGAGCTGTTTTTT.

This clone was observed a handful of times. Here the CDR3 reads CSVVPHSGNTIYF. CDR3 DNA sequence: TGCAGCGTTGTCCCCCACTCTGGAAACACCATATATTTT. The chain uses TRBV29-1 and TRBJ1-3; D not certain. Deletions cut 4 bases from V and 0 bases from J, with 7 bases between. The length of the CDR3 is 13 residues. Germline assignment: CDR1 SQVTM and CDR2 ANQGSEA.

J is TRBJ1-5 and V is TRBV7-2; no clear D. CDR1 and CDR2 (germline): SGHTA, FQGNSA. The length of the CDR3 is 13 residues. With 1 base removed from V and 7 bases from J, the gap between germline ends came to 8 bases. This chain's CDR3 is CASSLGEFQPQHF. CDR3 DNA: TGTGCCAGCAGCTTAGGAGAGTTCCAGCCCCAGCATTTT.

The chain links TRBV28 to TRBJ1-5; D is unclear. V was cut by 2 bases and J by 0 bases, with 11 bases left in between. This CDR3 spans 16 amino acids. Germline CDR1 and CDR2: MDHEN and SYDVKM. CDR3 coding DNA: TGTGCCAGCAGTTTACTTAGCAGTTATAGCAATCAGCCCCAGCATTTT. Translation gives CASSLLSSYSNQPQHF.

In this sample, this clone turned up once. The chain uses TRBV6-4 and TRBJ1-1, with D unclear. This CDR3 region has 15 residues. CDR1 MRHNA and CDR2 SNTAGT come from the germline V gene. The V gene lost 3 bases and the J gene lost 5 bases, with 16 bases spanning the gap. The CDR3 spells CASSDEAPLRTEAFF. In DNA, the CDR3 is TGTGCCAGCAGTGATGAGGCGCCCTTGAGGACTGAAGCTTTCTTT.

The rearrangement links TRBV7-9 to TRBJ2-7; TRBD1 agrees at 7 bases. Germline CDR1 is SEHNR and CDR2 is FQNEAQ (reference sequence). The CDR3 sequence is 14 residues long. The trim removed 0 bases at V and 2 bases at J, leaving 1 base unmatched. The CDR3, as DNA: TGTGCCAGCAGCTTAGCAGGGGGCACCTACGAGCAGTACTTC. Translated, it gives CASSLAGGTYEQYF.

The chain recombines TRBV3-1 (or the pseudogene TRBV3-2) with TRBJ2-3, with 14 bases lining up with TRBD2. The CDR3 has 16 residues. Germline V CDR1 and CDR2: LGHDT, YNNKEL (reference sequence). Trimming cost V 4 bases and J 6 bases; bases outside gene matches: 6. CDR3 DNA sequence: TGTGCCAGCAGCCGCCGCGGACTAGCGGGGGGCGATACGCAGTATTTT. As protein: CASSRRGLAGGDTQYF.